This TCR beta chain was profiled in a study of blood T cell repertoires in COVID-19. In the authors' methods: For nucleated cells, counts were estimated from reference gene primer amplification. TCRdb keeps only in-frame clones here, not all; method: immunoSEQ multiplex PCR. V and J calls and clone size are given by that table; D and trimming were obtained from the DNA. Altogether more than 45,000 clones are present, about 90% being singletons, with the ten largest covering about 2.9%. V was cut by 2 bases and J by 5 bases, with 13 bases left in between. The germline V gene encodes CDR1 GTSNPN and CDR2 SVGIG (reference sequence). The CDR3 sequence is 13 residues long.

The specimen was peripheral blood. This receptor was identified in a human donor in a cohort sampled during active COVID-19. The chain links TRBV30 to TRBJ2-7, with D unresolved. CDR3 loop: CAWSRDLGHEQYF. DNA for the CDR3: TGTGCCTGGAGTCGAGATTTGGGCCACGAGCAGTACTTC.